This passage covers 18 T cell receptor beta chains from one sample sequenced in a study of T cells in Graves' hyperthyroidism and ophthalmopathy. Amplification yielded TCR beta CDR3 regions, with RNA transcripts as the source. The primer set for the first-round RT-PCR of the TCR CDR3 was HTBI. MiXCR, run by TCRdb on the multiplex PCR reads, gives a single entry per CDR3 protein. The repertoire holds hundreds of thousands of distinct CDR3 sequences, with over 15% as singletons. Sequencing was carried out using blood. Source of these receptors: a woman in her sixties with Graves' ophthalmopathy.

Of note for this clonotype: A much larger clone differs from this one at a single base, so this may be a read error. V and J are TRBV5-1 and TRBJ2-1, with D perhaps TRBD1 or TRBD2 (5 bases each). Germline CDR1 reads SGHRS; CDR2 reads YFSETQ. V gave up 4 bases and J gave up 3 bases, with 17 bases separating them. The CDR3 loop spans 16 amino acids. This CDR3 is CASSPTLGEYYNEQFF. The CDR3 DNA is TGCGCCAGCAGCCCAACGCTAGGGGAGTACTACAATGAGCAGTTCTTC.

This clonotype was recorded a few times. The junction departs from the called germline gene at one end, perhaps through a read error. V gene TRBV2 combines with J gene TRBJ2-3; possibly TRBD1 for D (5 bases). The CDR3 loop spans 15 amino acids. Germline V gives CDR1 SNHLY, CDR2 FYNNEI. The DNA for the CDR3 is TGTGCCAGCGGTGAAAGGACACGTAGCACAGATACGCAGTATTTT. Encoded protein: CASGERTRSTDTQYF.

Only a few counts were recorded for this clonotype. V gene TRBV6-1 combines with J gene TRBJ2-5; D possibly corresponds to TRBD1 (6 bases). The CDR3 loop spans 11 amino acids. The V end lost 7 bases, the J end lost 14 bases, and 17 bases lay between the germline ends. Looked up from germline, CDR1 is MNHNS and CDR2 is SASEGT. CDR3 protein: CASTVNGQSYF. Written as DNA, the CDR3 is TGTGCCAGCACTGTCAACGGACAGTCTTACTTC.

The table lists this clonotype with a few counts. The chain joins TRBV18 to TRBJ1-3, with D possibly matching TRBD1 (6 bases). Germline values: CDR1 KGHSH, CDR2 LQKENI. V was clipped by 3 bases and J by 0 bases, with 18 bases between them. The CDR3 is 18 residues long. In nucleotides, the CDR3 is TGTGCCAGCTCACCGAAAGGAGGGGGGGCCTTCTCTGGAAACACCATATATTTT. This encodes CASSPKGGGAFSGNTIYF.

This clonotype was seen at least ten times. The J gene is TRBJ2-1, the V gene TRBV7-3, with 10 bases aligning to TRBD2. The CDR3 is 16 amino acids. Germline-derived CDR1 and CDR2 are SGHTA and FQGTGA. J lost 5 bases, V lost 5 bases, and 9 bases had no gene match. In DNA form, the CDR3 reads TGTGCCAGCAGCCTAGCCCGACTAGCGGGTAACAATGAGCAGTTCTTC. It specifies CASSLARLAGNNEQFF. Combining the CDR3 with reference TRBV7-3 and TRBJ2-1 gives the whole variable domain GAGVSQTPSNKVTEKGKYVELRCDPISGHTALYWYRQSLGQGPEFLIYFQGTGAADDSGLPNDRFFAVRPEGSVSTLKIQRTERGDSAVYLCASSLARLAGNNEQFFGPGTRLTVL.

Only a few counts were recorded for this clonotype. The gene calls are TRBV24-1 and TRBJ2-2, with 7 bases identical to TRBD1. The CDR3 spans 16 residues. The junction had 11 bases not matched to a gene; V was cut back by 3 bases and J by 8 bases. Germline loops: CDR1 KGHDR, CDR2 SFDVKD. The CDR3 DNA reads TGTGCCACCAGTGATACTGCCGGGACAGAGCTAGGGGAGCTGTTTTTT. This gives the protein CATSDTAGTELGELFF.

This clonotype was found many times. The chain recombines TRBV11-2 with TRBJ1-1; D not resolved. Trimming shortened V by 4 bases and J by 4 bases, and 16 bases separated the two germline ends. This CDR3 contains 15 residues. The germline CDR1 and CDR2 sequences are SGHAT and FQNNGV. The DNA for the CDR3 is TGTGCCAGCAGCTACTATGATGCCCGGGGCACTGAAGCTTTCTTT. Protein sequence: CASSYYDARGTEAFF.

This sequence joins TRBV9 and TRBJ2-7, with TRBD2 matching over 7 bases. J gave up 6 bases and V 4 bases, and 10 bases lay outside the gene matches. CDR3 length equals 14 residues. Germline assignment: CDR1 SGDLS and CDR2 YYNGEE. The DNA of the CDR3 is TGTGCCAGCAGCCTGGGAGGGGAACCTGGCGAGCAGTACTTC. Translation: CASSLGGEPGEQYF. Drawing the rest from reference TRBV9 and TRBJ2-7, the complete variable domain is DSGVTQTPKHLITATGQRVTLRCSPRSGDLSVYWYQQSLDQGLQFLIQYYNGEERAKGNILERFSAQQFPDLHSELNLSSLELGDSALYFCASSLGGEPGEQYFGPGTRLTVT.

This clonotype was counted many times. The chain uses TRBV20-1 and TRBJ2-1, with TRBD2 matching over 14 bases. Trimming cost V 0 bases and J 7 bases; bases outside gene matches: 11. Germline lookup yields CDR1 DFQATT and CDR2 SNEGSKA (reference sequence). The CDR3 runs 18 residues. CDR3 bases: TGCAGTGCTAGAGACTCGGGACTAGCGGGAGCCCTCTTTAATGAGCAGTTCTTC. Its translation: CSARDSGLAGALFNEQFF.

There are many counts of this clonotype. V is TRBV6-2 or TRBV6-3 and J is TRBJ1-2; TRBD1 might be the D (6 bases). This CDR3 region has 14 residues. Trimming stripped 6 bases from V and 1 base from J, with 12 bases between. Germline-derived CDR1 and CDR2 are MNHEY and SVGEGT. The CDR3 protein is CASRPGQNNYGYTF. CDR3 nucleotides: TGTGCCAGCAGGCCAGGACAGAATAACTATGGCTACACCTTC.

At least ten counts were recorded for this clonotype. The chain couples TRBV30 to TRBJ2-7, with 9 nucleotides matching TRBD2. The V and J ends lost 1 base and 6 bases, in that order; junction bases with no gene match: 4. CDR1 is GTSNPN and CDR2 is SVGIG in the germline V gene (reference sequence). The CDR3 extends over 13 amino acids. CDR3 amino acids: CAWSGAGGPEQYF. Written as DNA, the CDR3 is TGTGCCTGGAGTGGAGCGGGAGGACCCGAGCAGTACTTC.

This clonotype was counted only a few times. The chain joins TRBV5-5 to TRBJ2-7, with 7 positions matching TRBD2. CDR1 is SGHKS, CDR2 YYEKEE, per germline (reference sequence). This CDR3 region has 13 residues. J was trimmed by 2 bases and V by 5 bases; bases with no gene match: 4. The CDR3 is CASRLAGAYEQYF. In nucleotides, the CDR3 is TGTGCCAGCAGGCTTGCGGGGGCCTACGAGCAGTACTTC.

Here the CDR3 reads CASSLKVGDTQYF. The CDR3 DNA reads as TGTGCCAGCAGTTTAAAAGTTGGGGATACGCAGTATTTT. The chain recombines TRBV12-3 or TRBV12-4 with TRBJ2-3; D is undetermined. This CDR3 contains 13 residues. Trimming stripped 2 bases from V and 6 bases from J, with 9 bases between.

This clonotype showed up many times. The V and J genes are TRBV30 and TRBJ2-1, with TRBD2 matching 11 bases. The CDR3 contains 15 residues. Trimming at V came to 8 bases and at J to 7 bases, leaving 13 bases not matched to a gene. The germline V gene encodes CDR1 GTSNPN and CDR2 SVGIG (reference sequence). The CDR3 coding sequence is TGTGCCGGTTTCGGTAGCGGGAGGGGGTTAAATGAGCAGTTCTTC. Protein product: CAGFGSGRGLNEQFF.

This clonotype was picked up many times. The chain combines TRBV6-1 with TRBJ2-1, with D unresolved. The germline V and J ends were trimmed by 6 bases and 0 bases, with 9 bases remaining between them. The germline gives CDR1 MNHNS, CDR2 SASEGT. The CDR3 is 14 amino acids. The DNA of the CDR3 is TGTGCCAGCAGGCGGCCCTACTCCTACAATGAGCAGTTCTTC. Protein: CASRRPYSYNEQFF.

This clonotype was recorded at least ten times. The gene calls are TRBV9 and TRBJ2-1; 15 bases map to TRBD2. CDR1 and CDR2 (germline): SGDLS, YYNGEE. The CDR3 is 15 amino acids. V trimming: 4 bases; J trimming: 9 bases; junction bases outside the gene matches: 5. DNA for the CDR3: TGTGCCAGCAGCTTCGGACTAGCGGGAGGGAGTGAGCAGTTCTTC. This codes for CASSFGLAGGSEQFF.

CDR3 bases: TGTGCCATCAGTGGCGGGGGCACGACTAATGAAAAACTGTTTTTT. Amino acids: CAISGGGTTNEKLFF. This chain uses TRBV10-3 with TRBJ1-4, with D tentatively TRBD1 (6 bases). The CDR3 has 15 residues. Per the germline V gene, CDR1 is ENHRY and CDR2 is SYGVKD. The germline V and J ends were trimmed by 4 bases and 2 bases, with 11 bases remaining between them.

Many counts were recorded for this clonotype. The V call is TRBV18, the J call TRBJ2-1; D not certain. Trimming removed 3 bases from V and 7 bases from J, with 10 bases in between. Looked up from germline, CDR1 is KGHSH and CDR2 is LQKENI. This CDR3 spans 13 amino acids. The DNA of the CDR3 is TGTGCCAGCTCACCGGGCCTGGAGAATGAGCAGTTCTTC. It yields the protein CASSPGLENEQFF.